The 18 T cell receptor beta chains reported below all come from one sample, sequenced in a study of blood T cell repertoires in COVID-19. The assay was immunoSEQ multiplex PCR, and TCRdb's table has in-frame clones only and misses some. The sample has approximately 440,000 clones, more than 70% seen once. Sequencing was carried out using peripheral blood. These receptors were collected from a woman aged 45-60 years with COVID-19, enrolled during active disease.

This CDR3 reads CAWGAGLGGYGYTF. In DNA form, the CDR3 reads TGTGCCTGGGGAGCCGGTCTAGGGGGCTATGGCTACACCTTC. V gene TRBV30 combines with J gene TRBJ1-2, with D possibly matching TRBD1 (6 bases). CDR1 and CDR2 (germline): GTSNPN, SVGIG (reference sequence). The germline V and J ends were trimmed by 5 bases and 4 bases, with 17 bases remaining between them. The CDR3 has 14 amino acids.

V is TRBV3-1 (or the pseudogene TRBV3-2) and J is TRBJ2-1; TRBD2 matches at 11 bases. The CDR3 runs 19 residues. V lost 0 bases and J lost 3; bases outside the gene matches: 10. CDR1 and CDR2 (germline): LGHDT, YNNKEL (reference sequence). The CDR3 protein is CASSQDQWASGGIYNEQFF. As DNA, the CDR3 is TGTGCCAGCAGCCAAGATCAGTGGGCTAGCGGGGGGATCTACAATGAGCAGTTCTTC.

This chain links TRBV19 with TRBJ1-5, with 7 bases aligning to TRBD1. CDR1 and CDR2 (germline): LNHDA, SQIVND (reference sequence). This CDR3 has 14 amino acids. The V gene end was trimmed by 2 bases and the J gene end by 10 bases; junction bases not matched to a gene: 8. The CDR3 is CASSIKRGRSPQHF. The CDR3 region has the DNA TGTGCCAGTAGTATAAAAAGGGGGCGGTCACCCCAGCATTTT. The full variable domain, completed using reference TRBV19 and TRBJ1-5, is DGGITQSPKYLFRKEGQNVTLSCEQNLNHDAMYWYRQDPGQGLRLIYYSQIVNDFQKGDIAEGYSVSREKKESFPLTVTSAQKNPTAFYLCASSIKRGRSPQHFGDGTRLSIL.

The V gene is TRBV27, the J gene TRBJ1-2, with 9 bases aligning to TRBD1. V lost 3 bases to trimming and J lost 5 bases; unmatched junction nucleotides: 4. CDR3 length: 14 residues. Per germline, CDR1 MNHEY and CDR2 SMNVEV (reference sequence). CDR3 protein: CASSFLGQGYGYTF. The CDR3 DNA reads TGTGCCAGCAGTTTCCTCGGACAGGGGTATGGCTACACCTTC.

This clone has only a few counts. This sequence joins TRBV6-5 and TRBJ1-3, with 7 nucleotides matching TRBD1. The V gene end was trimmed by 4 bases and the J gene end by 1 base; junction bases not matched to a gene: 4. This CDR3 has 15 amino acids. The germline gives CDR1 MNHEY, CDR2 SVGAGI. CDR3 sequence: CASSSQTGSGNTIYF. The CDR3 nucleotides are TGTGCCAGCAGTTCCCAGACAGGGTCTGGAAACACCATATATTTT.

The rearrangement joins TRBV19 to TRBJ2-5; 8 bases are a match to TRBD1. Trimming took 8 bases from V and 1 from J; bases not matched to a gene: 12. This CDR3 region has 16 residues. CDR1 is LNHDA, CDR2 SQIVND, per germline (reference sequence). CDR3 coding DNA: TGTGCCAGTGCGATCAGGGGGCCGCTCATCCAAGAGACCCAGTACTTC. Translated: CASAIRGPLIQETQYF.

The J gene is TRBJ2-3, the V gene TRBV3-1 (or the pseudogene TRBV3-2), with TRBD1 as a possible D gene (8 bases). Germline CDR1 reads LGHDT; CDR2 reads YNNKEL (reference sequence). The CDR3 spans 17 residues. V was shortened by 4 bases and J by 3 bases, with 20 bases between the two germline ends. CDR3 DNA sequence: TGTGCCAGCAGCCGTTCCTTTACAGGGGGAGGGACAGATACGCAGTATTTT. Amino acids: CASSRSFTGGGTDTQYF.

This clone was seen only a few times. The J gene is TRBJ1-5, the V gene TRBV6-5; D not certain. The CDR3 runs to 13 residues. Germline CDR1 MNHEY, CDR2 SVGAGI. Trimming left V 6 bases short and J 6 bases short, with 12 bases between. The CDR3 region has the DNA TGTGCCAGCAGGGGCCTCGCGGGTCAGCCCCAGCATTTT. Protein product: CASRGLAGQPQHF.

The chain has TRBV5-4 and TRBJ2-1, with 9 bases lining up with TRBD2. CDR3 length: 16 residues. The V segment lost 4 bases and the J segment 4 bases; nucleotides outside the gene matches: 9. Germline values: CDR1 SGHNT, CDR2 YYREEE (reference sequence). The CDR3 reads CASSAGAGGSYNEQFF. CDR3 sequence (DNA): TGTGCCAGCAGCGCTGGGGCGGGGGGGTCATACAATGAGCAGTTCTTC. Full variable domain (missing parts from reference TRBV5-4 and TRBJ2-1): ETGVTQSPTHLIKTRGQQVTLRCSSQSGHNTVSWYQQALGQGPQFIFQYYREEENGRGNFPPRFSGLQFPNYSSELNVNALELDDSALYLCASSAGAGGSYNEQFFGPGTRLTVL.

V gene TRBV7-9 combines with J gene TRBJ1-2; maybe TRBD1 (6 bases). The V gene lost 5 bases and the J gene lost 4 bases, with 17 bases spanning the gap. Per germline, CDR1 SEHNR and CDR2 FQNEAQ (reference sequence). This CDR3 spans 15 amino acids. The CDR3 is CASSRPGQGTYGYTF. CDR3 DNA: TGTGCCAGCAGCCGCCCGGGTCAGGGGACCTATGGCTACACCTTC.

Comments on this clone: One base away lies a much larger clone, so this may be a sequencing read error. This sequence joins TRBV9 and TRBJ1-6, with TRBD1 as a possible D gene (6 bases). This CDR3 is 14 amino acids long. Looked up from germline, CDR1 is SGDLS and CDR2 is YYNGEE. The V end was cut by 3 bases, the J end by 14 bases, with 18 bases between. Here the CDR3 DNA reads TGTGCCAGCAGCGGGGGGGGGCTGCCGGGGGCCCTCCACTTT. It encodes CASSGGGLPGALHF.

J is TRBJ2-6 and V is TRBV28; D perhaps matches TRBD2 (5 bases). In germline, CDR1 is MDHEN, CDR2 SYDVKM. The CDR3 contains 17 residues. V dropped 8 bases and J dropped 0 bases, with 17 bases sitting between them. The CDR3 coding sequence is TGTGCCAGCTCCTCCGCGGGCGCAGACTCTGGGGCCAACGTCCTGACTTTC. This gives the protein CASSSAGADSGANVLTF.

The rearrangement uses TRBV5-1 and TRBJ2-6; 8 bases are shared with TRBD1. Looked up from germline, CDR1 is SGHRS and CDR2 is YFSETQ. This CDR3 region has 17 residues. V shed 6 bases, J shed 0 bases, and the junction held 8 bases outside the gene matches. The CDR3: CASTADRAASGANVLTF. In nucleotides, the CDR3 is TGCGCCAGCACAGCGGACAGGGCGGCCTCTGGGGCCAACGTCCTGACTTTC.

This clone has just one count. The genes are TRBV6-5 and TRBJ1-1; D is unclear. The germline V gene has CDR1 MNHEY and CDR2 SVGAGI. This CDR3 has 14 residues. With 2 bases removed from V and 5 bases from J, the gap between germline ends came to 12 bases. Here the CDR3 reads CASSYTTGITEAFF. Here the CDR3 DNA reads TGTGCCAGCAGTTACACTACCGGTATAACTGAAGCTTTCTTT.

A single count supports this clone. This chain connects TRBV19 to TRBJ2-2, with 11 bases aligning to TRBD2. The CDR3 extends over 16 amino acids. Losses at the gene ends were 5 bases for V and 3 bases for J; bases not matched to a gene: 5. Germline CDR1 is LNHDA and CDR2 is SQIVND (reference sequence). CDR3 DNA: TGTGCCAGTAGTCCCGCTAGCGGGGGGTACACCGGGGAGCTGTTTTTT. Translated: CASSPASGGYTGELFF.

The chain uses TRBV7-3 and TRBJ2-1; tentative D call: TRBD2 (5 bases). Trimming stripped 6 bases from V and 5 bases from J, with 11 bases between. The CDR3 runs 13 residues. Germline CDR1 SGHTA, CDR2 FQGTGA. CDR3 nucleotides: TGTGCCAGCAGTTTCCCCGGGAACAATGAGCAGTTCTTC. The encoded protein is CASSFPGNNEQFF.

The gene calls are TRBV18 and TRBJ1-1, with D maybe TRBD1 (5 bases). CDR1 is KGHSH and CDR2 is LQKENI in the germline V gene. The CDR3 has 12 residues. V was cut by 3 bases and J by 6 bases, with 8 bases left in between. The CDR3 spells CASSPAGAEAFF. DNA for the CDR3: TGTGCCAGCTCACCGGCGGGGGCTGAAGCTTTCTTT.

The J gene is TRBJ2-1, the V gene TRBV7-3, with 8 bases that match TRBD2. The length of the CDR3 is 18 residues. The V gene's germline CDR1 is SGHTA and CDR2 FQGTGA. V trimming: 5 bases; J trimming: 0 bases; junction bases outside the gene matches: 12. The CDR3 DNA follows: TGTGCCAGCAGCCCCGGACCTAGCGGGCACAGCTCCTACAATGAGCAGTTCTTC. Translating gives CASSPGPSGHSSYNEQFF.